This TCR beta chain stems from a study of control samples from healthy donors and cancer patients. Profiled with immunoSEQ multiplex PCR; TCRdb holds only in-frame clones, not every one. The repertoire holds roughly 100,000 clones, with about 89% as singletons. CDR1 and CDR2 from the germline V gene are SQVTM and ANQGSEA. The CDR3 is 16 residues long. Trimming stripped 0 bases from V and 2 bases from J, with 15 bases between. The receptor comes from a man aged 60 to 75 with lung cancer. The chain has TRBV29-1 and TRBJ2-3; tentative D call: TRBD1 (6 bases). Sequenced sample: PBMCs. CDR3 nucleotides: TGCAGCGTTGAAGATCTTCAGGGGACCTTCACAGATACGCAGTATTTT. Its translation is CSVEDLQGTFTDTQYF.